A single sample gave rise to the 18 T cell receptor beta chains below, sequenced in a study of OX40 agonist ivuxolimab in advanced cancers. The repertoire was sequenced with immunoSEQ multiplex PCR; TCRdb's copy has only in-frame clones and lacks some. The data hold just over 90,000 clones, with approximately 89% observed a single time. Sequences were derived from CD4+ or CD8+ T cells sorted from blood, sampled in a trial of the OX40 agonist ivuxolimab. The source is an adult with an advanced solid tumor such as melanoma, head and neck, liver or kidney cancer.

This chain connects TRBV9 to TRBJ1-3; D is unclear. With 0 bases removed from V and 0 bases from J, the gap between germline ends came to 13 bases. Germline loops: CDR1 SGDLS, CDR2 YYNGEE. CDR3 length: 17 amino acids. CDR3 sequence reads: CASSVDPGLTSGNTIYF. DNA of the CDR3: TGTGCCAGCAGCGTAGACCCTGGACTGACCTCTGGAAACACCATATATTTT.

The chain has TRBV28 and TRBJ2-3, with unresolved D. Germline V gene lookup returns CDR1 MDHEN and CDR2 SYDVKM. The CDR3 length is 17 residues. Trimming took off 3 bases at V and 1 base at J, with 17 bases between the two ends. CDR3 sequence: CASSLKSFATGTDTQYF. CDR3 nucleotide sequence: TGTGCCAGCAGTTTGAAGTCTTTCGCGACTGGCACAGATACGCAGTATTTT.

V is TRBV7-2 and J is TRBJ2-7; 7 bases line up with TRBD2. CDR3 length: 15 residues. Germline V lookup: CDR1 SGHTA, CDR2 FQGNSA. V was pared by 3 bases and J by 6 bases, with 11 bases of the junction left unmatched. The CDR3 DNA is TGTGCCAGCAGCTTCTTAGCGGGTCCGGTTCCCGAGCAGTACTTC. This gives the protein CASSFLAGPVPEQYF.

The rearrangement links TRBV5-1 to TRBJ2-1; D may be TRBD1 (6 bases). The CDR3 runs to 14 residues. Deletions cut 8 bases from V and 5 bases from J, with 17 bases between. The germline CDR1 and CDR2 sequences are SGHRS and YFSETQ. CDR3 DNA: TGCGCCAGTTCAACTTCAGGGGTGGACAATGAGCAGTTCTTC. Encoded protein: CASSTSGVDNEQFF.

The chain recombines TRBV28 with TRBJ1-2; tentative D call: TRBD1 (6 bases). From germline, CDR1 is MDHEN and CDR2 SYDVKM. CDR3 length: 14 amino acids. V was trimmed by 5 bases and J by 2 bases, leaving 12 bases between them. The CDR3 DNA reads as TGTGCCAGCAGTACCTCACAGGGAAACTATGGCTACACCTTC. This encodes CASSTSQGNYGYTF.

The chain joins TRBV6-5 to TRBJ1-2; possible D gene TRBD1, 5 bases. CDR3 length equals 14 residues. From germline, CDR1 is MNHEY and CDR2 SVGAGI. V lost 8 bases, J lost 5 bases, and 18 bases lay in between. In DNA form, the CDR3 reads TGTGCCAGCGGTGAGGAAGGGGTTTGGTATGGCTACACCTTC. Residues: CASGEEGVWYGYTF.

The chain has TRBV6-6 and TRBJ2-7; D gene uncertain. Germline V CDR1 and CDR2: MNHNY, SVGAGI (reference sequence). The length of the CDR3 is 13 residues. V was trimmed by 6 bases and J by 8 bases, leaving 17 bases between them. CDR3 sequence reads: CASSPAVEVQQYF. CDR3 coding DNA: TGTGCCAGCAGCCCCGCCGTAGAGGTCCAGCAGTACTTC.

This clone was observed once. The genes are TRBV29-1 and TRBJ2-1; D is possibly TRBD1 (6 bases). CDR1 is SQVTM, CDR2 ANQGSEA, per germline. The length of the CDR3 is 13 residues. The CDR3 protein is CSAGTRVGNEQFF. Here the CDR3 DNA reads TGCAGTGCTGGGACAAGGGTAGGCAATGAGCAGTTCTTC.

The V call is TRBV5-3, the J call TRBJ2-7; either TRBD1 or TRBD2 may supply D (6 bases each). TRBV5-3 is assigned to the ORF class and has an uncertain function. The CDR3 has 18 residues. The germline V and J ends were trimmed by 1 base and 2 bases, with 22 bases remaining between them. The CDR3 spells CARSLLAEKGGRAYEQYF. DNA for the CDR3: TGTGCCAGAAGCTTGTTAGCCGAAAAGGGGGGTAGGGCCTACGAGCAGTACTTC.

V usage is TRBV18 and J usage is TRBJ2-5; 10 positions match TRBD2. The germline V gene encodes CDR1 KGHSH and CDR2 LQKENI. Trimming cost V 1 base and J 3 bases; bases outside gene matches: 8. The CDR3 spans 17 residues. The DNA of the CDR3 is TGTGCCAGCTCACCACGTAGGGTAACTAGCGGGGAAGAGACCCAGTACTTC. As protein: CASSPRRVTSGEETQYF.

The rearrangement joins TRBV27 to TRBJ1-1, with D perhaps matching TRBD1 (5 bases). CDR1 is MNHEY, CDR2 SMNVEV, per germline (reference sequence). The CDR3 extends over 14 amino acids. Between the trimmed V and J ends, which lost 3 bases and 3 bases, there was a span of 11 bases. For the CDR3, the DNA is TGTGCCAGCAGTTTTGCGGGGGTGGACACTGAAGCTTTCTTT. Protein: CASSFAGVDTEAFF.

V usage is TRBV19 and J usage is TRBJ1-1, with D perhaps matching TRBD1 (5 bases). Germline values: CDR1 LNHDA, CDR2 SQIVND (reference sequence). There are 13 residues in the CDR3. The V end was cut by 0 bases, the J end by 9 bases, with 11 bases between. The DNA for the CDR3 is TGTGCCAGTAGTATAGAATTGGGACTTAAAGCTTTCTTT. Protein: CASSIELGLKAFF.

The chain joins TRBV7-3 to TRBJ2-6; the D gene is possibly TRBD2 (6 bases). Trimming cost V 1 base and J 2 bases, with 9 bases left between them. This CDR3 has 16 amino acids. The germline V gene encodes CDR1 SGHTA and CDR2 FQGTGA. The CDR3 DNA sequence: TGTGCCAGCAGCTTAAGATCGGGGGCTGGGGCCAACGTCCTGACTTTC. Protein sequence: CASSLRSGAGANVLTF.

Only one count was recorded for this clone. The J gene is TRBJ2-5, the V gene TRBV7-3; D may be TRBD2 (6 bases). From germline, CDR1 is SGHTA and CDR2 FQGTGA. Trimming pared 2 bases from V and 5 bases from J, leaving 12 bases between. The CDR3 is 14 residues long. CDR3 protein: CASSLGGGIETQYF. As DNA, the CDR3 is TGTGCCAGCAGCTTAGGAGGCGGGATCGAGACCCAGTACTTC.

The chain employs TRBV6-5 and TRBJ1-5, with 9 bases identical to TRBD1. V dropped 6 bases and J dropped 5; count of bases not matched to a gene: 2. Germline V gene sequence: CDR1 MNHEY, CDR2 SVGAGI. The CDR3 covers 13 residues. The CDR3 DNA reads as TGTGCCAGCAGAAGGACAGGGGATCAGCCCCAGCATTTT. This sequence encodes CASRRTGDQPQHF.

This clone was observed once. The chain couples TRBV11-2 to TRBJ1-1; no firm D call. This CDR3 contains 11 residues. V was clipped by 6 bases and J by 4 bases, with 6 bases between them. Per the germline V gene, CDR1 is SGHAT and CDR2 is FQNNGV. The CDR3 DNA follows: TGTGCCAGCAGTTTGGGCACTGAAGCTTTCTTT. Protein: CASSLGTEAFF.

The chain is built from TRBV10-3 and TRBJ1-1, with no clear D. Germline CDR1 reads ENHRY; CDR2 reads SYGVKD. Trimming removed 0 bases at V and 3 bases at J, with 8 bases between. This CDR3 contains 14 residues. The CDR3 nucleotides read TGTGCCATCAGTGAGTCTCTTGGGGACACTGAAGCTTTCTTT. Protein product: CAISESLGDTEAFF.

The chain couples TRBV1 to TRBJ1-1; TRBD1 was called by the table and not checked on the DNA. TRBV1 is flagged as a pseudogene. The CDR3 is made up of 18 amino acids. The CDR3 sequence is CTSSHSGCFQGMNTEAFF. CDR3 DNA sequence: TGCACCAGCAGCCATTCCGGGTGCTTCCAGGGAATGAACACTGAAGCTTTCTTT.